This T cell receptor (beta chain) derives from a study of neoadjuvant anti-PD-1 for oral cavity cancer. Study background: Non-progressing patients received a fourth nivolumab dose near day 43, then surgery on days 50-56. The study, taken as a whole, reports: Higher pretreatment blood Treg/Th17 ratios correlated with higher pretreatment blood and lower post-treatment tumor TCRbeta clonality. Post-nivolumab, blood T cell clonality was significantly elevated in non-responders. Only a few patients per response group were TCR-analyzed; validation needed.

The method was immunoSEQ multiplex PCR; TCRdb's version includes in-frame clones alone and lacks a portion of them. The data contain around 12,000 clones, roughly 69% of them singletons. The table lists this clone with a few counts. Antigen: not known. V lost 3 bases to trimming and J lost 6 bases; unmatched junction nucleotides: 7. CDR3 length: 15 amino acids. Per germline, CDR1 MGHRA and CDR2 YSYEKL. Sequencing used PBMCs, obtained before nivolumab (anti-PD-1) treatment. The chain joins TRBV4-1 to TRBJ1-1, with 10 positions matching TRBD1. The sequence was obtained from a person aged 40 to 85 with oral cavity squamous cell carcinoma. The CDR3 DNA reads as TGCGCCAGCAGCCACCCCGGACAGGGGGGGGCTGAAGCTTTCTTT. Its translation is CASSHPGQGGAEAFF.